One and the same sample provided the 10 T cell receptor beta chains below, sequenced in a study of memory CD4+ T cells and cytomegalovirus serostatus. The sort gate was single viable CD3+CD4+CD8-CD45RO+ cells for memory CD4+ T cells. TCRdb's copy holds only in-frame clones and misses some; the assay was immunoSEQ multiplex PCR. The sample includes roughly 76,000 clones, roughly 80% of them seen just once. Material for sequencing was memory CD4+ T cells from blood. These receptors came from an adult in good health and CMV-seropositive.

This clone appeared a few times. The CDR3 is CASIERYTF. For the CDR3, the DNA is TGTGCCAGTATAGAGCGCTACACCTTC. The chain uses TRBV19 and TRBJ1-2; D not certain. Germline lookup yields CDR1 LNHDA and CDR2 SQIVND (reference sequence). The V gene lost 7 bases and the J gene lost 9 bases, with 6 bases spanning the gap. The CDR3 covers 9 residues.

As DNA, the CDR3 is TGCAGCGTTGAAGATCGGGGGTACGGCATTCAGTACTTC. It is translated as CSVEDRGYGIQYF. The chain recombines TRBV29-1 with TRBJ2-4; possible D gene TRBD2, 6 bases. The CDR3 sequence is 13 residues long. Per the germline V gene, CDR1 is SQVTM and CDR2 is ANQGSEA. V dropped 0 bases and J dropped 9 bases, with 12 bases sitting between them.

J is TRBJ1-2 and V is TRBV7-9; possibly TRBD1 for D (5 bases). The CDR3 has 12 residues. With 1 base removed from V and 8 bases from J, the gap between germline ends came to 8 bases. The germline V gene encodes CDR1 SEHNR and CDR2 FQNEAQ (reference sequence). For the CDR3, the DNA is TGTGCCAGCAGCTTAGGCGGGGGGGGCTACACCTTC. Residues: CASSLGGGGYTF.

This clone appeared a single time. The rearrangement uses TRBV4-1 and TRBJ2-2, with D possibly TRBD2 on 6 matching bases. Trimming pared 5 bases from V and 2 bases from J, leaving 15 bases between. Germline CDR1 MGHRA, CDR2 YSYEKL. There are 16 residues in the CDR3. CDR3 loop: CASSERSAGNTGELFF. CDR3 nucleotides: TGCGCCAGCAGCGAGCGATCAGCGGGTAACACCGGGGAGCTGTTTTTT.

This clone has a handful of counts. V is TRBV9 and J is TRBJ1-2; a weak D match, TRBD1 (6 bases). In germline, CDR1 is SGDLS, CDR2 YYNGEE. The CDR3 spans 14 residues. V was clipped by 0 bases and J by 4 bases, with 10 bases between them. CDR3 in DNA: TGTGCCAGCAGCGTAGCGACAGGACCCTATGGCTACACCTTC. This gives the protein CASSVATGPYGYTF.

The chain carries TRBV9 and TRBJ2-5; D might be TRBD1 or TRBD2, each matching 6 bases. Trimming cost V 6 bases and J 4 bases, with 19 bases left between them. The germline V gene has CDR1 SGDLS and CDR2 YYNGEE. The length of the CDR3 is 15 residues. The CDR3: CASTPRGERGETQYF. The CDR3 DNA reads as TGTGCCAGCACCCCAAGGGGGGAGAGGGGAGAGACCCAGTACTTC. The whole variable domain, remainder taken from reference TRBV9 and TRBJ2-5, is DSGVTQTPKHLITATGQRVTLRCSPRSGDLSVYWYQQSLDQGLQFLIQYYNGEERAKGNILERFSAQQFPDLHSELNLSSLELGDSALYFCASTPRGERGETQYFGPGTRLLVL.

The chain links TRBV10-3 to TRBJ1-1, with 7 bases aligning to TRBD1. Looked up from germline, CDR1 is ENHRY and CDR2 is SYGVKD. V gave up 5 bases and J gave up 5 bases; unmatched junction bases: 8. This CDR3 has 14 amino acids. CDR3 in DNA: TGTGCCATCAGTACCGGGACAGAAGGGACTGAAGCTTTCTTT. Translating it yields CAISTGTEGTEAFF.

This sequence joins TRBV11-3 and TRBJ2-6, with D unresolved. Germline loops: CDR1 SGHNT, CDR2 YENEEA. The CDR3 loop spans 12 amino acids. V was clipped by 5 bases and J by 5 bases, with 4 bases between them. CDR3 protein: CASSGRANVLTF. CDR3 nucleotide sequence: TGTGCCAGCAGCGGGCGGGCCAACGTCCTGACTTTC.

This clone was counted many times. CDR3 DNA sequence: TGTGCCAGCAGGCCGGGGAGCGGGAGTGGGGATACGCAGTATTTT. Its translation: CASRPGSGSGDTQYF. The chain links TRBV7-2 to TRBJ2-3; 8 bases line up with TRBD2. The germline V gene encodes CDR1 SGHTA and CDR2 FQGNSA. The CDR3 loop spans 15 amino acids. The V and J ends lost 6 bases and 6 bases, in that order; junction bases with no gene match: 11.

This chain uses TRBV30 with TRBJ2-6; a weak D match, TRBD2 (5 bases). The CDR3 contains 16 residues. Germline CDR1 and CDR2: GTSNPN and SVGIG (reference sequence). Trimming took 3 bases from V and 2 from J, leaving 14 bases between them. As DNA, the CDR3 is TGTGCCTGGAGCAAACGAGGGAGAGCTGGGGCCAACGTCCTGACTTTC. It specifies CAWSKRGRAGANVLTF.